This T cell receptor (beta chain) was captured by sequencing in a study of CD8+CD57+ T cells in acquired aplastic anemia. This clonotype was observed once. Its antigen remains unknown. The conserved phenylalanine or tryptophan normally closing the CDR3 is absent here, so this likely arose from a read error. Because the CDR3's place on the DNA is in doubt, the DNA is left out and the CDR3 is given as listed by TCRdb. Germline CDR1 LNHNV, CDR2 YYDKDF (reference sequence). Counting both end residues, the CDR3 totals 16 amino acids. CDR3 and TCR beta VDJ profiling relied on a genomic DNA template. TCRdb re-derived calls from the reads in MiXCR, one entry per CDR3 protein. The sample lists around 400,000 distinct CDR3 sequences, 65% to 80% occurring once. Overall study findings and caveats: Patients shared approximately 30 CD8+ CDR3 sequences with controls.

Sequencing input: sorted CD4+, CD8+, or CD8+CD57+ T cells (not recorded which) from PBMCs. The V gene is TRBV15, the J gene TRBJ2-6; no DNA check was done on the table's D call, TRBD1. The receptor comes from a human donor in good health, serving as a control. CDR3 region: CATSRAGGDANNVQTL.